This T cell receptor beta chain emerged from a study of blood T cells in healthy people across ages. Through a sample-barcoded 5' primer and a J-beta primer mix, a second PCR was run for about 6 to 12 cycles. TCRdb redid the calling of the 5' RACE reads with MiXCR, one entry per CDR3 protein. The table shows some 1.7 million distinct CDR3 sequences, with 25% to 30% occurring only once. This CDR3 spans 16 amino acids. The trim removed 4 bases at V and 4 bases at J, leaving 7 bases unmatched. The germline CDR1 and CDR2 sequences are LGHNA and YSLEER. The chain uses TRBV4-3 and TRBJ2-5; TRBD2 matches at 12 bases. The sample comprised blood. The receptor comes from a woman in her twenties or thirties in good health. The CDR3 region has the DNA TGCGCCAGCAGCCTTTCGACTAGCGGGAGTACAGAGACCCAGTACTTC. It translates to CASSLSTSGSTETQYF.